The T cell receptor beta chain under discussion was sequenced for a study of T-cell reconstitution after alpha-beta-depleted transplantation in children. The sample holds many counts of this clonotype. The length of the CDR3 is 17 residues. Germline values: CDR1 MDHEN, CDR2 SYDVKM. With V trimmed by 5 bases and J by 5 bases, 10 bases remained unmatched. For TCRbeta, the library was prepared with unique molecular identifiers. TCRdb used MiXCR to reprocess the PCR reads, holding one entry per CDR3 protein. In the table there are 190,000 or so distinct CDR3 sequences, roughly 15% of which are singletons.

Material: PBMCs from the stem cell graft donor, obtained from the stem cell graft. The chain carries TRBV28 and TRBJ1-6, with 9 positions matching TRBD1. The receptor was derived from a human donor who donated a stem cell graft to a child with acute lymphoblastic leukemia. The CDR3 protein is CASSPPRTGVNNSPLHF. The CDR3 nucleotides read TGTGCCAGCAGTCCCCCCAGGACAGGGGTGAATAATTCACCCCTCCACTTT.